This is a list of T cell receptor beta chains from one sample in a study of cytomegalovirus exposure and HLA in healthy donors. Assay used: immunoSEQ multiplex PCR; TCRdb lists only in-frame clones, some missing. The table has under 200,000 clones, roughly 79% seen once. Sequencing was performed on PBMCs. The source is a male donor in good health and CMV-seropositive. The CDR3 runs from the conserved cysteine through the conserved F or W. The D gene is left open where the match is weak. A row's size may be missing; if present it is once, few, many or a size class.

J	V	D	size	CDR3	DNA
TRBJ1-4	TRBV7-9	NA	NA	CASSLEGAGEKLFF	TGTGCCAGCAGCTTAGAAGGGGCAGGTGAAAAACTGTTTTTT
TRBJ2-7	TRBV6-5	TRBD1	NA	CASSYSGDRTYEQYF	TGTGCCAGCAGTTACTCGGGGGACAGGACCTACGAGCAGTACTTC
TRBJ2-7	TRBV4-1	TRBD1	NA	CASSQLPGQGPPYEQYF	TGCGCCAGCAGCCAGCTGCCGGGACAGGGGCCCCCCTACGAGCAGTACTTC
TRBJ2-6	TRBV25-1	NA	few	CASSESWASGANVLTF	TGTGCCAGCAGTGAATCTTGGGCATCTGGGGCCAACGTCCTGACTTTC
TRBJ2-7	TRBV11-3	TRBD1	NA	CASSRGQGDSYEQYF	TGTGCCAGCAGCCGAGGACAGGGGGACTCCTACGAGCAGTACTTC
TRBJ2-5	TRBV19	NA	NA	CASSIRRSQETQYF	TGTGCCAGTAGTATTCGAAGGAGCCAAGAGACCCAGTACTTC
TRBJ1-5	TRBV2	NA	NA	CASSWETTDSNQPQHF	TGTGCCAGCAGCTGGGAGACGACGGATAGCAATCAGCCCCAGCATTTT
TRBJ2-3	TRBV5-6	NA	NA	CASRWYRPNTDTQYF	TGTGCCAGCAGATGGTACAGGCCCAACACAGATACGCAGTATTTT
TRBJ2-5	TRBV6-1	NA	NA	CASSGSGQETQYF	TGTGCCAGCAGTGGTAGCGGTCAAGAGACCCAGTACTTC
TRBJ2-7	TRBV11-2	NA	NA	CASSLEGSGEWAEQYF	TGTGCCAGCAGCTTAGAAGGGTCAGGGGAATGGGCCGAGCAGTACTTC
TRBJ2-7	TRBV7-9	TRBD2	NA	CSSSLLTSGATYEQYF	TGTTCCAGCAGTCTTCTGACTAGCGGGGCTACCTACGAGCAGTACTTC
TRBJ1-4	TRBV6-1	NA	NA	CASSVGGDGASKLFF	TGTGCCAGCAGTGTAGGAGGGGACGGGGCCTCCAAACTGTTTTTT
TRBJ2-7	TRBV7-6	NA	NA	CASSQFVQGHEQYF	TGTGCCAGCAGCCAATTCGTACAGGGCCACGAGCAGTACTTC
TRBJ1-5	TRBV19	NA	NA	CATGGGRGNQPQHF	TGTGCCACCGGCGGGGGCAGGGGCAATCAGCCCCAGCATTTT
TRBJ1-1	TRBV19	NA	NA	CASSIDREGTEAFF	TGTGCCAGTAGTATAGATCGAGAGGGCACTGAAGCTTTCTTT
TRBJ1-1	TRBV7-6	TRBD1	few	CASSLTGDFTEAFF	TGTGCCAGCAGCTTGACAGGGGATTTCACTGAAGCTTTCTTT
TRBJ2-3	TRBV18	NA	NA	CASSPPTSTDTQYF	TGTGCCAGCTCACCGCCGACTAGCACAGATACGCAGTATTTT
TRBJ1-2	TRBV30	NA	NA	CAWRLKGFNYGYTF	TGTGCCTGGAGACTAAAGGGGTTTAACTATGGCTACACCTTC
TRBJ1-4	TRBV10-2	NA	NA	CASSDHRINEKLFF	TGCGCCAGCAGTGACCACAGGATTAATGAAAAACTGTTTTTT
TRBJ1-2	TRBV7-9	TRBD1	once	CASSLGQGYGYTF	TGTGCCAGCAGCTTAGGACAGGGATATGGCTACACCTTC
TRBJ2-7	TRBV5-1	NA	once	CASSLRGPGDEQYF	TGCGCCAGCAGCTTGCGGGGTCCGGGCGACGAGCAGTACTTC
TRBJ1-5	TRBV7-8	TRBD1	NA	CASSSGRDSRYQPQHF	TGTGCCAGCAGCTCCGGACGGGACAGTAGGTATCAGCCCCAGCATTTT
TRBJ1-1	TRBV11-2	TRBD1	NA	CASSLGLNRGNTEAFF	TGTGCCAGCAGCTTAGGTTTAAACAGGGGGAACACTGAAGCTTTCTTT
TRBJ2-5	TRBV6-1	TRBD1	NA	CASSTDRGSGETQYF	TGTGCCAGCAGTACGGACAGGGGGAGTGGGGAGACCCAGTACTTC
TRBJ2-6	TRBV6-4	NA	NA	CASGKGEGSLSGANVLTF	TGTGCCAGCGGAAAGGGGGAGGGCAGCCTCTCTGGGGCCAACGTCCTGACTTTC
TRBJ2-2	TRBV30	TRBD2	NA	CAWSVISPERGGPTGELFF	TGTGCCTGGAGTGTAATTTCTCCGGAGCGGGGGGGCCCAACCGGGGAGCTGTTTTTT
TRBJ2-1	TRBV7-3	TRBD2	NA	CASSPGPGGRGDEQFF	TGTGCCAGCAGCCCTGGGCCGGGGGGGCGGGGCGATGAGCAGTTCTTC
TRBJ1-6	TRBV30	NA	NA	CAWSVLSSYNSPLHF	TGTGCCTGGAGTGTACTGAGCTCCTATAATTCACCCCTCCACTTT
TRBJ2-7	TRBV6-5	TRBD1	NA	CASSDRVPYEQYF	TGTGCCAGCAGTGACAGGGTCCCCTACGAGCAGTACTTC
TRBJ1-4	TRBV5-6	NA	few	CASSTGGFGGEKLFF	TGTGCCAGCAGTACCGGAGGGTTTGGAGGTGAAAAACTGTTTTTT
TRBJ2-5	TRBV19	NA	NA	CASRGSIGVGETQYF	TGTGCCAGTAGAGGTTCCATAGGGGTGGGAGAGACCCAGTACTTC
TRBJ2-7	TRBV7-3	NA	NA	CASSLWDNPGEQYF	TGTGCCAGCAGCTTGTGGGACAACCCGGGGGAGCAGTACTTC
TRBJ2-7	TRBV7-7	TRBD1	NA	CASSYGDSLFYEQYF	TGTGCTAGCAGCTATGGGGACAGCCTCTTCTACGAGCAGTACTTC
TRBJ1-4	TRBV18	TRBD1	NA	CASSPEGTGFNEKLFF	TGTGCCAGCTCCCCCGAGGGGACAGGGTTTAATGAAAAACTGTTTTTT
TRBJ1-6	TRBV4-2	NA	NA	CASSQIDGEGSPLHF	TGTGCCAGCAGCCAAATTGACGGGGAGGGTTCACCCCTCCACTTT
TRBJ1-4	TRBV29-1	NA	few	CSVEERLGEKLFF	TGCAGCGTTGAGGAGAGGTTGGGTGAAAAACTGTTTTTT
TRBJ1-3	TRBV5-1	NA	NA	CASSLWGEAGNTIYF	TGCGCCAGCAGCTTGTGGGGGGAGGCTGGAAACACCATATATTTT
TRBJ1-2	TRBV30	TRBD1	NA	CAWSQGAANYGYTF	TGTGCCTGGAGCCAGGGGGCGGCTAACTATGGCTACACCTTC
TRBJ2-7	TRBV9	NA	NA	CASSVGTVDEQYF	TGTGCCAGCAGCGTAGGTACTGTGGACGAGCAGTACTTC
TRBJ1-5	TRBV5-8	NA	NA	CASSLVQSYSNQPQHF	TGTGCCAGCAGCTTGGTTCAGTCTTATAGCAATCAGCCCCAGCATTTT
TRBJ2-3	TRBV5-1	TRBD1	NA	CASSTTDRHTDTQYF	TGCGCCAGCAGCACCACGGACAGGCACACAGATACGCAGTATTTT
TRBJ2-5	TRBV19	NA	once	CASSIDLNWETQYF	TGTGCCAGTAGTATAGATCTAAACTGGGAGACCCAGTACTTC
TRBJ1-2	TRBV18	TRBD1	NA	CASSPQKGAVLYGYTF	TGTGCCAGCTCACCACAGAAGGGGGCCGTTCTCTATGGCTACACCTTC
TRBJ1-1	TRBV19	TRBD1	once	CASSSRTGKYTEAFF	TGTGCCAGTAGTAGTCGGACAGGGAAGTACACTGAAGCTTTCTTT
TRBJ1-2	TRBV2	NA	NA	CASSEGGFGPGDRYYGYTF	NA
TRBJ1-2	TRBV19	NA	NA	CASSIVQGKGTNYGYTF	TGTGCCAGTAGTATAGTACAAGGGAAGGGGACTAACTATGGCTACACCTTC
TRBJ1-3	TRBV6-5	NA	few	CASRSGNTIYF	TGTGCCAGCCGGTCCGGAAACACCATATATTTT
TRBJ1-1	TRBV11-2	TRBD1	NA	CASSPRDSGSRHTEAFF	TGTGCCAGCAGCCCGAGGGACAGTGGATCGAGGCACACTGAAGCTTTCTTT
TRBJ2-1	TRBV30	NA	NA	CAWDFFPGNEQFF	TGTGCCTGGGATTTTTTTCCGGGTAATGAGCAGTTCTTC
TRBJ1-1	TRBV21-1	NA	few	CASSKEPTDSWEAFF	TGTGCCAGCAGCAAAGAGCCTACTGACAGCTGGGAAGCTTTCTTT
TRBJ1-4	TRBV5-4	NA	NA	CASSLGQGPEKLFF	TGTGCCAGCAGCTTGGGGCAGGGGCCGGAAAAACTGTTTTTT
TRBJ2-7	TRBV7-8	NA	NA	CASSKDSEIYEQYF	TGTGCCAGCAGCAAAGACTCGGAAATCTACGAGCAGTACTTC